This T cell receptor beta chain is drawn from a study of beta chain features in type 1 diabetes. Comments on this clone: The antigen is not known. One end of the junction fails to match germline, which may point to a read error.

Germline V gives CDR1 SSHAT, CDR2 FNYEAQ (reference sequence). The CDR3 spans 14 residues. The entirety of the isolated RNA underwent reverse transcription, so expressed TCRB transcripts were sequenced. The data were produced by immunoSEQ multiplex PCR, yet TCRdb's version contains in-frame clones alone and is incomplete. The repertoire holds roughly 450,000 clones, with around 10% as singletons. Each donor gave one heparinised blood draw averaging around 120 mL. Sorted CD4+ subsets: naive, central memory, regulatory, stem cell-like memory (CD45RO/CCR7/CD25/CD127/CD95/CD27 panel). Findings and limits, study-wide: Shorter TCRB CDR3s, moderately but significantly so, were found in Type 1 diabetes patients in all four CD4+ subsets.

This sequence joins TRBV7-7 and TRBJ2-3; 9 nucleotides agree with TRBD1. The origin of this receptor is a woman younger than 35 in good health. The sample was naive CD4+ T cells from blood. CDR3 sequence reads: CASSLRQGADTQYF. CDR3 sequence (DNA): TGTGCTAGCAGCTTAAGACAGGGGGCAGATACGCAGTATTTT.